This T cell receptor beta chain was sequenced during a study of blood T cell repertoires in COVID-19. V lost 5 bases and J lost 7, with 21 bases in between. CDR3 length: 16 amino acids. Germline lookup yields CDR1 MDHEN and CDR2 SYDVKM. TCRdb keeps only in-frame clones here, not all; method: immunoSEQ multiplex PCR. The table lists about 220,000 clones, about 79% of them singletons. The receptor was derived from a man aged 50-59 years with active or convalescent COVID-19. This chain connects TRBV28 to TRBJ2-1; tentative D call: TRBD1 (6 bases). The sequencing input was peripheral blood. The CDR3 here is CASSPRDNRRANEQFF. In DNA form, the CDR3 reads TGTGCCAGCAGTCCTAGGGACAACCGTCGGGCTAATGAGCAGTTCTTC.